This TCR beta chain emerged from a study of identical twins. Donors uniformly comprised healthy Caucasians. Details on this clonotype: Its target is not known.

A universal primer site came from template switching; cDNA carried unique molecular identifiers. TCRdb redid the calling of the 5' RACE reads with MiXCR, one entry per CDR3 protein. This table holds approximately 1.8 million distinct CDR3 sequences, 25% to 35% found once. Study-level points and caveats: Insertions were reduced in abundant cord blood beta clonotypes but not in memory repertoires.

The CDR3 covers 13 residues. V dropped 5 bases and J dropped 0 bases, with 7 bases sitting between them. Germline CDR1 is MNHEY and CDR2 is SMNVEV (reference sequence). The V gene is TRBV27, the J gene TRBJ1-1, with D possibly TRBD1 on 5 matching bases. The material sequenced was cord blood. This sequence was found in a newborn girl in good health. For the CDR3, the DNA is TGTGCCAGCAGTAACAGGATGAACACTGAAGCTTTCTTT. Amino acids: CASSNRMNTEAFF.